A selection of T cell receptor beta chains follows, all from one sample in a study of beta chain features in type 1 diabetes. Libraries were prepared by immunoSEQ multiplex PCR; TCRdb keeps only in-frame clonotypes and omits some of them. Of about 240,000 clones listed, roughly 13% are singletons. The sequenced material came from naive CD4+ T cells from blood. Receptor source: a man aged 25-40 years with type 1 diabetes. The CDR3 runs from the conserved cysteine through the conserved F or W. A D gene is named only where the DNA matches it firmly. A row's size may be missing; if present it is once, few, many or a size class.

V	J	D	size	DNA	CDR3
TRBV6-5	TRBJ1-2	.	.	TGTGCCAGCCGGCGGGGCAGGGCAGACTATGGCTACACCTTC	CASRRGRADYGYTF
TRBV5-1	TRBJ1-5	.	.	TGCGCCAGCAGCTTGGCAGGGGCCAATCAGCCCCAGCATTTT	CASSLAGANQPQHF
TRBV5-1	TRBJ2-7	.	.	TGCGCCAGCAGCTTGGCCTACGGCTACGAGCAGTACTTC	CASSLAYGYEQYF
TRBV29-1	TRBJ2-7	TRBD2	few	TGCAGCGTTGAAGATAGTAGCGGGAGCCCTACTTTC	CSVEDSSGSPTF
TRBV5-1	TRBJ1-1	TRBD1	few	TGCGCCAGCAGCGCGGGACAGGGGGCCTCTGAAGCTTTCTTT	CASSAGQGASEAFF
TRBV5-4	TRBJ2-2	TRBD1	.	TGTGCCAGCAGCGCCACAGGGGACACCGGGGAGCTGTTTTTT	CASSATGDTGELFF
TRBV7-9	TRBJ2-7	TRBD1	.	TGTGCCAGCAGCCCAGGCCCCGGGACAGGGAAAAATTACGAGCAGTACTTC	CASSPGPGTGKNYEQYF
TRBV29-1	TRBJ1-1	.	.	TGCAGCGTTGAAGCGGGAGGAGATGAAGCTTTCTTT	CSVEAGGDEAFF
TRBV9	TRBJ2-2	.	few	TGTGCCAGCAGCCCCGGTTCCCCAGGCACCGGGGAGCTGTTTTTT	CASSPGSPGTGELFF
TRBV10-3	TRBJ2-1	TRBD2	.	TGTGCCATCAGTGAGCCTAGCGGGAAAAGAGGGGATGAGCAGTTCTTC	CAISEPSGKRGDEQFF
TRBV30	TRBJ2-5	TRBD2	few	TGTGCCTGGACTAGCGGGAGGGGAGAGACCCAGTACTTC	CAWTSGRGETQYF
TRBV30	TRBJ2-3	.	few	TGTGCCTGGAGTCCCCGACTCCCTGATACGCAGTATTTT	CAWSPRLPDTQYF
TRBV29-1	TRBJ2-3	TRBD1	few	TGCAGCACGGACAGGGAGGGCACAGATACGCAGTATTTT	CSTDREGTDTQYF
TRBV2	TRBJ2-3	.	.	TGTGCCACCAGGCCAGAATCAGATACGCAGTATTTT	CATRPESDTQYF
TRBV4-2	TRBJ2-7	.	.	TGTGCCAGCAGCCAAGACAGTTACGAGCAGTACTTC	CASSQDSYEQYF
TRBV2	TRBJ1-1	.	.	TGTGCCAGCAGCTTATCACAGGTTGAAGCTTTCTTT	CASSLSQVEAFF
TRBV29-1	TRBJ2-7	TRBD1	.	TGCAGCGCTCGAGGGGACAGGGCCTACGAGCAGTACTTC	CSARGDRAYEQYF
TRBV5-1	TRBJ2-6	.	.	TGCGCCAGTCGTCGGGAGGGGGCACCGACTGGGGCCAACGTCCTGACTTTC	CASRREGAPTGANVLTF
TRBV5-1	TRBJ2-5	TRBD2	.	TGCGCCAGCAGCGCTGGGACTAGATCACAAGAGACCCAGTACTTC	CASSAGTRSQETQYF
TRBV6-6	TRBJ2-7	.	.	TGTGCCAGCAGTAATACTAGGAACGAGCAGTACTTC	CASSNTRNEQYF
TRBV19	TRBJ1-5	.	few	TGTGCCAGTAGTATCAGGGAGGGCACGAGCAATCAGCCCCAGCATTTT	CASSIREGTSNQPQHF
TRBV29-1	TRBJ1-1	.	.	TGCAGCGGAACAGAGAACACTGAAGCTTTCTTT	CSGTENTEAFF
TRBV6-5	TRBJ1-2	TRBD1	.	TGTGCCAGCAGTTACAACCGGGACAGAACCTATGGCTACACCTTC	CASSYNRDRTYGYTF
TRBV5-8	TRBJ1-2	TRBD1	few	TGTGCCAGCAGCACAACAGGGGTGGAAGGCTACACCTTC	CASSTTGVEGYTF